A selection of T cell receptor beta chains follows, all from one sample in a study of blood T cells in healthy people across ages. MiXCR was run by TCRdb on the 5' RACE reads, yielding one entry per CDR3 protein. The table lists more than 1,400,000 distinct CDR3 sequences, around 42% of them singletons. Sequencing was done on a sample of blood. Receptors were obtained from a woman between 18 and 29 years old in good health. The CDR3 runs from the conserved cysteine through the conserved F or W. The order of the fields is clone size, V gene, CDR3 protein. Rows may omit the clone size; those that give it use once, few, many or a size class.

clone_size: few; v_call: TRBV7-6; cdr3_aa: CASSLALGGEAFF
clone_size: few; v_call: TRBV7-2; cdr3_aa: CASTQRLAGSDTQYF
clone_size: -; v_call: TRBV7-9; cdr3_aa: CASSPPGLAGVETGELFF
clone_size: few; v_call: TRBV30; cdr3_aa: CAWSVQQYEQYF
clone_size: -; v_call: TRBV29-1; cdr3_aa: CSAAYGRHQPQHF
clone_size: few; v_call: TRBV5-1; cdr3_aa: CASSLSTSGYNEQFF
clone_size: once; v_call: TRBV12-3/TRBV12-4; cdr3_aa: CASRFGPPFDEQFF
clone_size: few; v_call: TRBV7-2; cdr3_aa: CASSPSLAGGNNEQFF
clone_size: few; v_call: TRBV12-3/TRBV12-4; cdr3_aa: CASRSWDRAATEAFF
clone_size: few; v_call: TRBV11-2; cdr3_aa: CASSFYGTEAFF
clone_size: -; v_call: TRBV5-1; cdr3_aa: CASSLARTGNNEQYF
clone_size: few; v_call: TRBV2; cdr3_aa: CASREDAWEQYF
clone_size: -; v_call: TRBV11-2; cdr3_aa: CASSLVVETQFF
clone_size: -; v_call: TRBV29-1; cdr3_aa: CSATGRVNTEAFF